This T cell receptor beta chain was recovered during a study of blood T cells in healthy people across ages. Study outcomes and limitations: CMV infection status of these donors was not known. Roughly linearly, TCR beta diversity per million T cells fell as age increased.

A J-beta primer mix and a sample-barcoded 5' primer were used in a second PCR of about 7 to 11 cycles. A 12-random-nucleotide template-switch adaptor tagged each cDNA molecule. Via MiXCR, TCRdb re-called the 5' RACE reads, giving one row per CDR3 protein. This sample has 1.5 million to 2 million distinct CDR3 sequences, with around 50% found just once. The study recruited healthy Caucasian donors from Russia who were aged about 6 to 90. On this clonotype itself: The antigen is unknown.

Sequenced material: blood. The origin of this receptor is a woman in her forties in good health.

As DNA, the CDR3 is TGCGCCAGCAAAGAGCGGACTAGCGGGGGTAGGAATGAGCAGTTCTTC. It codes for CASKERTSGGRNEQFF. V gene TRBV10-2 combines with J gene TRBJ2-1; 13 bases fit TRBD2. V lost 7 bases and J lost 7; bases outside the gene matches: 10. The germline V gene has CDR1 WSHSY and CDR2 SAAADI. The CDR3 totals 16 residues.